Listed below are T cell receptor beta chains from one sample, sequenced in a study of T-cell memory formation after mild COVID-19. One entry per CDR3 protein results from TCRdb running MiXCR on the 5' RACE reads. Among approximately 390,000 distinct CDR3 sequences listed, roughly 15% were seen once. Sequencing input: PBMCs or a T cell subset sorted from them (not recorded which). The source of these receptors is a man aged 18 to 29 who had mild COVID-19 (a few samples of this study predate the infection). Cell type and time point are not known. CDR3s include the opening cysteine and the closing phenylalanine or tryptophan. Fields, in order: D gene, clone size, J gene, V gene, CDR3 DNA, CDR3 protein. The D gene is left open where the match is weak. Clone size, where shown, is once, few, many, or a class for clones that have expanded.

TRBD2	-	TRBJ2-3	TRBV7-2	TGTGCCAGCAGCTTAGCGCTAGCGGGGGGCTTTCTCACAGATACGCAGTATTTT	CASSLALAGGFLTDTQYF
-	few	TRBJ1-4	TRBV21-1	TGTGCCAGCATCGAAGGGGGCGAGGGTGAAAAACTGTTTTTT	CASIEGGEGEKLFF
-	few	TRBJ2-3	TRBV20-1	TGCAGTGCTAGATGGCGGCTAGCGACTTTAACAGATACGCAGTATTTT	CSARWRLATLTDTQYF
TRBD1	few	TRBJ2-7	TRBV11-2	TGTGCCAGCATCCAAGACGGGACAGGGACGCTTTACGAGCAGTACTTC	CASIQDGTGTLYEQYF
-	few	TRBJ1-3	TRBV3-1	TGTGCCAGCGGGCCAGGACCGGGACTCCTGAGCTCTGGAAACACCATATATTTT	CASGPGPGLLSSGNTIYF
-	-	TRBJ1-5	TRBV20-1	TGCAGTGCGCAGCTGGGCAATCAGCCCCAGCATTTT	CSAQLGNQPQHF
TRBD1	few	TRBJ2-7	TRBV5-1	TGCGCCAGCAGCTTGCCCCAGGGGGCGAACTCCTACGAGCAGTACTTC	CASSLPQGANSYEQYF
-	few	TRBJ2-7	TRBV6-5	TGTGCCAGCAGTTACGGAGGGGGCTACTACGAGCAGTACTTC	CASSYGGGYYEQYF
TRBD2	few	TRBJ2-5	TRBV12-3/TRBV12-4	TGTGCCAGCAGTTCGGGACTAGCGGCGCGTGAGACCCAGTACTTC	CASSSGLAARETQYF
-	-	TRBJ1-3	TRBV7-9	TGTGCCAGCAGCGCCCAAATCTCTGGAAACACCATATATTTT	CASSAQISGNTIYF
TRBD1	many	TRBJ2-1	TRBV28	TGTGCCAGCAGTTCATCCGGGACAGGAAACAATGAGCAGTTCTTC	CASSSSGTGNNEQFF
TRBD1	-	TRBJ2-1	TRBV7-2	TGTGCCAGCAGCTACGGGACAGGGGGCTATGAGCAGTTCTTC	CASSYGTGGYEQFF
TRBD2	-	TRBJ2-5	TRBV28	TGTGCCAGCAGCTCTAGTAGCCTAGCGGGGTCCCAAGAGACCCAGTACTTC	CASSSSSLAGSQETQYF
TRBD1	-	TRBJ2-1	TRBV10-2	TGCGCCAGCAGGGACGGGACAGGGGGCAACTATGAGCAGTTCTTC	CASRDGTGGNYEQFF
TRBD2	few	TRBJ2-1	TRBV7-2	TGTGCCAGCAGCTTGTCTAGCGGGGGAATGTACAATGAGCAGTTCTTC	CASSLSSGGMYNEQFF
TRBD1	-	TRBJ1-1	TRBV7-9	TGTGCCAGCAGAGCCGGGACAGGGCAGAACACTGAAGCTTTCTTT	CASRAGTGQNTEAFF
-	once	TRBJ1-1	TRBV12-3/TRBV12-4	TGTGCCAGCAGTTGGGGGTGGTCCCGAAACACTGAAGCTTTCTTT	CASSWGWSRNTEAFF
-	once	TRBJ2-7	TRBV6-5	TGTGCCACCCTCCGTGGTAGCGGCTCCTACGAGCAGTACTTC	CATLRGSGSYEQYF
-	-	TRBJ2-3	TRBV14	TGTGCCAGCAGCCAAGCCGCGGGCAGCACAGATACGCAGTATTTT	CASSQAAGSTDTQYF
TRBD1	-	TRBJ1-1	TRBV7-9	TGTGCCAGCAGCTTAACACCGACAGGGAGTACTGAAGCTTTCTTT	CASSLTPTGSTEAFF
TRBD1	few	TRBJ1-1	TRBV10-3	TGTGCCACCAGACAGGGACGGGCCACTGAAGCTTTCTTT	CATRQGRATEAFF
TRBD1	-	TRBJ1-2	TRBV7-2	TGTGCCAGCAGCTTCGACAGGGACTATGGCTACACCTTC	CASSFDRDYGYTF
TRBD1	few	TRBJ2-1	TRBV10-3	TGTGCCATCAGTGATCCCGGACAGGAGAACAATGAGCAGTTCTTC	CAISDPGQENNEQFF
-	-	TRBJ2-3	TRBV5-6	TGTGCCAGCAGCTTGTTTAGCGGCCTAGTCACAGATACGCAGTATTTT	CASSLFSGLVTDTQYF
-	-	TRBJ2-7	TRBV6-6	TGTGCCAGCAGCGATACGGCGGGGACAGACTCCTACGAGCAGTACTTC	CASSDTAGTDSYEQYF
-	few	TRBJ1-1	TRBV20-1	TGCAGTGCTAGAGACGGGATAAACGGTAGGCAGCGAAAGATAGAAGCTTTCTTT	CSARDGINGRQRKIEAFF
-	-	TRBJ2-5	TRBV6-6	TGTGCCAGCAGTCCCCTGGGGGGTGAGACCCAGTACTTC	CASSPLGGETQYF
-	many	TRBJ1-5	TRBV7-6	TGTGCCAGCAGCTTACAGTCGGGGCTGAATCAGCCCCAGCATTTT	CASSLQSGLNQPQHF
-	-	TRBJ2-2	TRBV11-2	TGTGCCAGCAGCCGTATACGGGGTTCGGCGAACACCGGGGAGCTGTTTTTT	CASSRIRGSANTGELFF
TRBD2	-	TRBJ2-1	TRBV2	TGTGCCAGCAGGAGCGGGAGCTCCTACAATGAGCAGTTCTTC	CASRSGSSYNEQFF
-	few	TRBJ2-3	TRBV7-9	TGTGCCAGCAGCTTGACTACCGGAGATACGCAGTATTTT	CASSLTTGDTQYF
-	-	TRBJ1-4	TRBV7-9	TGTGCCAGCAGCTCCTCTGAAAAACTGTTTTTT	CASSSSEKLFF
-	-	TRBJ2-7	TRBV7-2	TGTGCCAGCAGCTTAGGGTCAGGGCGATCCTACGAGCAGTACTTC	CASSLGSGRSYEQYF
-	-	TRBJ1-4	TRBV12-3/TRBV12-4	TGTGCCAGCAGTTTTAGCAGGGGTCATGAAAAACTGTTTTTT	CASSFSRGHEKLFF
-	many	TRBJ2-1	TRBV5-1	TGCGCCAGCACAGGGGACAATGAGCAGTTCTTC	CASTGDNEQFF
TRBD1	-	TRBJ1-2	TRBV5-4	TGTGCCAGCAGCTCACCCAGAAACAGGGGGTCTGGCTACACCTTC	CASSSPRNRGSGYTF
TRBD2	-	TRBJ2-1	TRBV7-8	TGTGCCAGCAGCGCCAAACTCCAGCGGGGGGGCAATGAGCAGTTCTTC	CASSAKLQRGGNEQFF
-	many	TRBJ2-1	TRBV19	TGTGCCAGTAGTATAAAGCCCCTCTTACAGGGCTACAATGAGCAGTTCTTC	CASSIKPLLQGYNEQFF
-	-	TRBJ2-7	TRBV12-3/TRBV12-4	TGTGCCAGCAGTTTTATCCCCTGGGAGCAGTACTTC	CASSFIPWEQYF
TRBD2	few	TRBJ2-3	TRBV20-1	TGCAGTGCTCAACGGGAGGATGATACGCAGTATTTT	CSAQREDDTQYF
-	-	TRBJ2-4	TRBV3-1	TGTGCCAGCAGCCAAGTGTTGGCTCCGCGTGCAAACATTCAGTACTTC	CASSQVLAPRANIQYF
TRBD2	few	TRBJ2-1	TRBV20-1	TGCAGTGCTAGAGATAGCGGGGGGGCCAATGAGCAGTTCTTC	CSARDSGGANEQFF
TRBD1	-	TRBJ2-1	TRBV4-1	TGCGCCAGCAGCCATCGCCGGGACAGGGCCAACAATGAGCAGTTCTTC	CASSHRRDRANNEQFF
TRBD2	-	TRBJ2-1	TRBV29-1	TGCAGCGCCTATAGCGGGGAAGACAATGAGCAGTTCTTC	CSAYSGEDNEQFF
TRBD1	few	TRBJ1-1	TRBV6-1	TGTGCCAGCAGTGAATTACAGGGGTGGACTGAAGCTTTCTTT	CASSELQGWTEAFF
-	few	TRBJ2-3	TRBV20-1	TGCAGTGCGTCCCGAGGGACGACGACAGATACGCAGTATTTT	CSASRGTTTDTQYF
TRBD2	few	TRBJ2-5	TRBV20-1	TGCAGTGCTAATAGCGGGGGGTACCAAGAGACCCAGTACTTC	CSANSGGYQETQYF
TRBD2	few	TRBJ2-3	TRBV20-1	TGCAGTGCCGGGACTAGCGGGGGGCCTCGCACAGATACGCAGTATTTT	CSAGTSGGPRTDTQYF
TRBD1	few	TRBJ1-2	TRBV24-1	TGTGCCACCAGTGACTCGAATGGACAGGGATACTATGGCTACACCTTC	CATSDSNGQGYYGYTF
-	few	TRBJ1-1	TRBV11-2	TGTGCCAGCAGCTTGTCTACAGGTGAAGCTTTCTTT	CASSLSTGEAFF
-	-	TRBJ1-2	TRBV27	TGTGCCAGCAGTCCCTGGGGAAACTATGGCTACACCTTC	CASSPWGNYGYTF
-	few	TRBJ1-5	TRBV5-1	TGCGCCAGCAGCCTCGGACATACGGGTCAGCCCCAGCATTTT	CASSLGHTGQPQHF
TRBD2	-	TRBJ2-2	TRBV11-3	TGTGCCAGCAGCTGGGGGGGGAGCACCGCCGGGGAGCTGTTTTTT	CASSWGGSTAGELFF
TRBD1	-	TRBJ2-7	TRBV12-3/TRBV12-4	TGTGCCAGCAGCCGATGGGACAGGGTGGAAGAGCAGTACTTC	CASSRWDRVEEQYF
-	few	TRBJ2-2	TRBV4-1	TGCGCCAGCAGCCAGGGGAGCAGGAGGATGTTTTTT	CASSQGSRRMFF
-	few	TRBJ2-4	TRBV18	TGTGCCAGCTCACCACCCGGAGGGATCGCTTTAATCTTC	CASSPPGGIALIF
TRBD2	-	TRBJ2-7	TRBV7-2	TGTGCCAGCAGCTACGGACTAGCCACCTACGAGCAGTACTTC	CASSYGLATYEQYF